Sequencing of this TCR beta chain was carried out in a study of cytomegalovirus exposure and HLA in healthy donors. The wider study: Unique TCRs from HLA-typed donors, around 93 million of them, were held in an early data release. Study results and caveats: About 87% or about 30% of the time was how often most TCR beta V segments were productive, according to an earlier analysis. Most observed TCR sequences were rare, whereas some public TCRs were detected in many donors.

PCR primers comprised 60 Vbeta and 13 Jbeta primers. This table comes from immunoSEQ multiplex PCR, and its TCRdb copy is limited to in-frame clones, with some not included. This sample carries 85,000 to 100,000 clones, over 70% of them seen once, and the ten largest clones take roughly 1.1%. Turning to this clone: Its antigen is still unknown.

The V gene lost 7 bases and the J gene lost 5 bases, with 14 bases spanning the gap. Per the germline V gene, CDR1 is MDHEN and CDR2 is SYDVKM. The CDR3 length is 13 residues. The TCR sequence derives from a girl aged 2 to 10 in good health and CMV-seropositive. The sequencing sample was made of PBMCs. J is TRBJ1-1 and V is TRBV28; tentatively, D is TRBD1 (6 bases). CDR3 nucleotides: TGTGCCAGCAAATCGGGGGGCTTTACTGAAGCTTTCTTT. Its protein product is CASKSGGFTEAFF.